The 23 T cell receptor beta chains below come from one sample, sequenced in a study of regulatory T cells in long-lasting Graves disease. Described time point: persistent/refractory GD, antithyroid drugs over 5 years with positive TRAb. Following extraction of RNA from PBMCs, that RNA was used to make the TCR library. With iRepertoire HTBI primers and Arm-PCR of CDR3 regions, TCR beta libraries were built. TCRdb re-derived calls from the multiplex PCR reads in MiXCR, one entry per CDR3 protein. The sample includes 350,000 to 500,000 distinct CDR3 sequences, about 21% seen only once; the top ten take 14%. Sequencing was performed on peripheral blood mononuclear cells (PBMCs), taken when the disease was refractory, from a patient treated with antithyroid drugs. The receptors derive from a female donor with Graves disease.

Details on this clonotype: This may arise from a read error, as a much more abundant clone is one base away. This chain joins TRBV6-2 or TRBV6-3 and TRBJ1-1; 7 bases fit TRBD1. Germline loops: CDR1 MNHEY, CDR2 SVGEGT. The CDR3 contains 16 residues. CDR3 amino acids: CAGSYFHDRAGTEAFF. In DNA, the CDR3 is TGTGCCGGCAGTTACTTCCATGACAGGGCGGGAACTGAAGCTTTCTTT.

The rearrangement uses TRBV5-4 and TRBJ2-2; the D gene is possibly TRBD2 (6 bases). CDR1 is SGHNT, CDR2 YYREEE, per germline (reference sequence). V was clipped by 2 bases and J by 9 bases, with 14 bases between them. This CDR3 has 14 residues. The CDR3 sequence: CASSFRGGTRELFF. The DNA for the CDR3 is TGTGCCAGCAGCTTCCGGGGCGGGACCAGGGAGCTGTTTTTT.

This chain uses TRBV30 with TRBJ1-5; 7 bases fit TRBD1. Trimming took 4 bases from V and 2 from J; bases not matched to a gene: 5. Germline V gene data show CDR1 as GTSNPN and CDR2 as SVGIG (reference sequence). The length of the CDR3 is 14 residues. The DNA of the CDR3 is TGTGCCTGGAACACCGGGACAGGCAATCAGCCCCAGCATTTT. Residues: CAWNTGTGNQPQHF.

In its sample, this clonotype was seen a few times. This may come from a read error, since a much larger clone is one base off. The gene calls are TRBV12-3 or TRBV12-4 and TRBJ2-5; TRBD1 might be the D (6 bases). The V and J ends lost 5 bases and 1 base respectively, with 11 bases between them. This CDR3 has 14 amino acids. In DNA, the CDR3 is TGTGCCAGCAGTCTGGGGGCTAGCCAAGAGACCCAGTACTTC. Its translation is CASSLGASQETQYF.

This clonotype was seen repeatedly, ten times or more. The chain carries TRBV7-2 and TRBJ2-7; the D gene could be TRBD1 or TRBD2 (7 bases each). V was shortened by 1 base and J by 3 bases, with 16 bases between the two germline ends. CDR3 length equals 16 residues. The germline CDR1 and CDR2 sequences are SGHTA and FQGNSA. Here the CDR3 DNA reads TGTGCCAGCAGCTTAGAGGGGGCTAGCGGTCTCTACGAGCAGTACTTC. It codes for CASSLEGASGLYEQYF.

The rearrangement uses TRBV6-1 and TRBJ2-2; no firm D call. Trimming shortened V by 6 bases and J by 4 bases, and 18 bases separated the two germline ends. This CDR3 is built from 16 residues. The germline CDR1 and CDR2 sequences are MNHNS and SASEGT. The CDR3 reads CASSSTLGLRTGELFF. CDR3 in DNA: TGTGCCAGCAGCTCAACGCTCGGGCTGCGCACCGGGGAGCTGTTTTTT.

The chain has TRBV2 and TRBJ2-1, with D unclear. Germline V CDR1 and CDR2: SNHLY, FYNNEI. The CDR3 is made up of 14 amino acids. V shed 6 bases and J shed 4 bases, with 13 bases lying between them. The CDR3 spells CASRAPETYNEQFF. CDR3 coding DNA: TGTGCCAGCAGGGCCCCGGAGACTTACAATGAGCAGTTCTTC.

This clonotype was recorded many times. The chain uses TRBV6-5 and TRBJ2-2, with unresolved D. Germline CDR1 is MNHEY and CDR2 is SVGAGI. V was cut by 0 bases and J by 5 bases, with 7 bases left in between. This CDR3 has 14 residues. This CDR3 is CASSYSWVTGELFF. The CDR3 nucleotides are TGTGCCAGCAGTTACTCATGGGTTACCGGGGAGCTGTTTTTT.

This clonotype was picked up many times. The J gene is TRBJ2-6, the V gene TRBV28; TRBD1 agrees at 7 bases. Germline CDR1 MDHEN, CDR2 SYDVKM. This CDR3 is built from 15 residues. V gave up 5 bases and J gave up 4 bases; unmatched junction bases: 5. The CDR3 region has the DNA TGTGCCAGCAGTAAGACAGGGTTCGGGGCCAACGTCCTGACTTTC. Translating gives CASSKTGFGANVLTF.

In its sample, this clonotype was seen many times. This chain uses TRBV12-3 or TRBV12-4 with TRBJ2-7, with D unresolved. The CDR3 loop spans 11 amino acids. Trimming pared 2 bases from V and 6 bases from J, leaving 5 bases between. The DNA of the CDR3 is TGTGCCAGCAGTTTAATATCCGAGCAGTACTTC. Translated: CASSLISEQYF.

The V and J genes are TRBV6-1 and TRBJ2-3; tentatively, D is TRBD1 (5 bases). CDR3 length equals 12 residues. Germline V gene lookup returns CDR1 MNHNS and CDR2 SASEGT. The germline V and J ends were trimmed by 7 bases and 4 bases, with 9 bases remaining between them. The CDR3 spells CASKDRSDTQYF. CDR3 DNA sequence: TGTGCCAGCAAAGACAGATCAGATACGCAGTATTTT.

The chain uses TRBV27 and TRBJ1-2; D uncertain. Germline-derived CDR1 and CDR2 are MNHEY and SMNVEV (reference sequence). Trimming stripped 3 bases from V and 3 bases from J, with 14 bases between. This CDR3 has 15 amino acids. In nucleotides, the CDR3 is TGTGCCAGCAGTTTCCGAGAGCAAGGGTACTATGGCTACACCTTC. The encoded protein is CASSFREQGYYGYTF.

This clonotype was observed many times. The chain uses TRBV20-1 and TRBJ2-7, with 9 bases that match TRBD2. CDR1 DFQATT and CDR2 SNEGSKA come from the germline V gene (reference sequence). This CDR3 spans 15 amino acids. Losses at the gene ends were 3 bases for V and 5 bases for J; bases not matched to a gene: 11. The DNA for the CDR3 is TGCAGTGCTAGTTTAGGCGGGAGGGCCAAGAACGAGCAGTACTTC. This codes for CSASLGGRAKNEQYF.

In its sample, this clonotype was seen many times. The gene calls are TRBV2 and TRBJ2-5; D gene uncertain. The CDR3 consists of 12 residues. The germline gives CDR1 SNHLY, CDR2 FYNNEI. Trimming stripped 4 bases from V and 3 bases from J, with 6 bases between. For the CDR3, the DNA is TGTGCCAGCAGTGTCTGGGAAGAGACCCAGTACTTC. This encodes CASSVWEETQYF.

The table lists this clonotype with many counts. This sequence joins TRBV6-1 and TRBJ1-2; no clear D gene. The germline gives CDR1 MNHNS, CDR2 SASEGT. Deletions cut 7 bases from V and 8 bases from J, with 14 bases between. The CDR3 loop spans 12 amino acids. CDR3 sequence: CASNQSKGGYTF. The DNA for the CDR3 is TGTGCCAGCAATCAGTCGAAAGGCGGCTACACCTTC.

The chain's CDR3 is CATSKERGGNIQYF. CDR3 in DNA: TGTGCCACCAGCAAGGAGCGAGGGGGAAACATTCAGTACTTC. V and J are TRBV15 and TRBJ2-4; perhaps TRBD1 as D (6 bases). This CDR3 is built from 14 residues. In germline, CDR1 is LNHNV, CDR2 YYDKDF (reference sequence). Trimming left V 4 bases short and J 6 bases short, with 13 bases between.

This clonotype was picked up many times. V is TRBV28 and J is TRBJ1-4; possibly TRBD1 for D (5 bases). Trimming pared 9 bases from V and 4 bases from J, leaving 9 bases between. From germline, CDR1 is MDHEN and CDR2 SYDVKM. This CDR3 contains 12 residues. This chain's CDR3 is CASGGINEKLFF. The CDR3 nucleotides are TGTGCCAGTGGGGGGATTAATGAAAAACTGTTTTTT.

There are a few counts of this clonotype. The chain joins TRBV4-1 to TRBJ1-5; D unclear. This CDR3 is built from 15 residues. Trimming left V 0 bases short and J 3 bases short, with 9 bases between. Germline-derived CDR1 and CDR2 are MGHRA and YSYEKL. CDR3 in amino acids: CASSQELAINQPQHF. CDR3 bases: TGCGCCAGCAGCCAAGAACTAGCAATCAATCAGCCCCAGCATTTT.

This clonotype showed up just a few times. The genes are TRBV19 and TRBJ1-2, with 7 bases lining up with TRBD1. The CDR3 runs 15 residues. Germline V gene sequence: CDR1 LNHDA, CDR2 SQIVND (reference sequence). J gave up 0 bases and V 8 bases, and 9 bases lay outside the gene matches. CDR3 nucleotide sequence: TGTGCCAGTGGAAAATCGGGACAGACTAACTATGGCTACACCTTC. Encoded protein: CASGKSGQTNYGYTF. The complete variable domain, with remaining parts taken from reference TRBV19 and TRBJ1-2, reads DGGITQSPKYLFRKEGQNVTLSCEQNLNHDAMYWYRQDPGQGLRLIYYSQIVNDFQKGDIAEGYSVSREKKESFPLTVTSAQKNPTAFYLCASGKSGQTNYGYTFGSGTRLTVV.

Details on this clonotype: A much more abundant neighbour one base away suggests this may be a read error. Since no conserved phenylalanine or tryptophan closes the CDR3, a read error is the likely cause. The gene calls are TRBV6-2 or TRBV6-3 and TRBJ2-7; perhaps TRBD2 as D (6 bases). Trimming shortened V by 11 bases and J by 0 bases, and 20 bases separated the two germline ends. Germline CDR1 MNHEY, CDR2 SVGEGT. This CDR3 is built from 15 residues. The CDR3 reads CASKDVGGNSYEQYL. The CDR3 coding sequence is TGTGCCTCGAAGGATGTGGGCGGGAACTCCTACGAGCAGTACCTC.

The chain has TRBV7-8 and TRBJ2-1; 8 bases map to TRBD2. The CDR3 is 14 residues long. V was pared by 2 bases and J by 8 bases, with 5 bases of the junction left unmatched. CDR1 and CDR2 from the germline V gene are SGHVS and FQNEAQ. The CDR3 reads CASSLWREVDEQFF. CDR3 in DNA: TGTGCCAGCAGCTTATGGCGGGAGGTCGATGAGCAGTTCTTC.

This clonotype was recorded at least ten times. The chain couples TRBV14 to TRBJ1-2; D is uncertain. Germline values: CDR1 SGHDN, CDR2 FVKESK. The length of the CDR3 is 13 residues. Trimming stripped 5 bases from V and 1 base from J, with 8 bases between. CDR3 bases: TGTGCCAGCAGCAAAGGGATTAACTATGGCTACACCTTC. Translating gives CASSKGINYGYTF.

Only a few counts were recorded for this clonotype. The rearrangement joins TRBV3-1 to TRBJ1-1; a possible D gene is TRBD1 (5 bases). The CDR3 totals 17 residues. Germline values: CDR1 LGHDT, CDR2 YNNKEL (reference sequence). Trimming removed 4 bases from V and 0 bases from J, with 18 bases in between. The CDR3, as DNA: TGTGCCAGCAGCCGCCGGGACCCCAGTGCCATGAACACTGAAGCTTTCTTT. Translating gives CASSRRDPSAMNTEAFF.